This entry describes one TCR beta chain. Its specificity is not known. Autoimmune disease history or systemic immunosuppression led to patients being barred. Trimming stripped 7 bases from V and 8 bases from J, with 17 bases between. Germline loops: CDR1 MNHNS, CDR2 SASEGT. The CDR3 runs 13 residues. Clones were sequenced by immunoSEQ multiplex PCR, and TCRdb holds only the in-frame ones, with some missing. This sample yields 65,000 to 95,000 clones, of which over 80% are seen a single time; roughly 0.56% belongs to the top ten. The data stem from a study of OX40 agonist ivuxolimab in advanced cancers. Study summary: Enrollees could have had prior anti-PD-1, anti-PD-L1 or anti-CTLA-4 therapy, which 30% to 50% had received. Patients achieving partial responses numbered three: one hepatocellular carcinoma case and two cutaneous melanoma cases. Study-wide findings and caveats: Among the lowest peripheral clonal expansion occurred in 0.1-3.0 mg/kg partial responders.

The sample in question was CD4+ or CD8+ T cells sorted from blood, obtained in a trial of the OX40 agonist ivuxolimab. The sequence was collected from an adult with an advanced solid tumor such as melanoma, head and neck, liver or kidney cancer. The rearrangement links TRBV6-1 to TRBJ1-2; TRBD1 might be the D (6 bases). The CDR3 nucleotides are TGTGCCAGCAACGGACAGAGGAGTAGGGGCTACACCTTC. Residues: CASNGQRSRGYTF.